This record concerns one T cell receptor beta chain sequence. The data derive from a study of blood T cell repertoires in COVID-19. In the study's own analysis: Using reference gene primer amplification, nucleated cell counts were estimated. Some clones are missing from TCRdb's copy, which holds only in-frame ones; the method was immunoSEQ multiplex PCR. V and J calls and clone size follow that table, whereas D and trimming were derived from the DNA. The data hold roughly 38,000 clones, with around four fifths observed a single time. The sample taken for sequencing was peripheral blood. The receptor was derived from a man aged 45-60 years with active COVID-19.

The CDR3 DNA reads TGTGCCAGCTCCGTGGACGGAGGCGACTATGGCTACACCTTC. This encodes CASSVDGGDYGYTF. The chain combines TRBV6-4 with TRBJ1-2; D unresolved. In germline, CDR1 is MRHNA, CDR2 SNTAGT. The V end lost 8 bases, the J end lost 3 bases, and 16 bases lay between the germline ends. This CDR3 is 14 amino acids long.